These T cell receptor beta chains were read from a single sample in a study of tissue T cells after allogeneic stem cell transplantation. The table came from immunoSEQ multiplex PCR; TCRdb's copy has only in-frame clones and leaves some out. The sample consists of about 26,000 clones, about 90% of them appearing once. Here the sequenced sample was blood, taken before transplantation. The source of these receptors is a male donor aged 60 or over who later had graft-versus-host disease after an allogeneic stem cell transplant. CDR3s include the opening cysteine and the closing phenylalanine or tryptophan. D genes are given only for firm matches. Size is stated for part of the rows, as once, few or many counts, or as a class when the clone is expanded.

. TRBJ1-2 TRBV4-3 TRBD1 CASSLAGQLLYGYTF TGCGCCAGCAGCCTAGCGGGACAGCTTTTGTATGGCTACACCTTC
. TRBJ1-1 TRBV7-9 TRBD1 CASSSTGGIGSAFF TGTGCCAGCAGCTCCACAGGGGGCATCGGATCGGCTTTCTTT
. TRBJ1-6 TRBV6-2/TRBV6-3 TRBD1 CASSTGTGNSPLHF TGTGCCAGCAGTACCGGGACAGGGAATTCACCCCTCCACTTT
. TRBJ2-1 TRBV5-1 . CASSLDSAGRDEQFF TGCGCCAGCAGCTTGGATTCGGCGGGGAGAGATGAGCAGTTCTTC
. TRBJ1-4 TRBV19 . CASSDMPANEKLFF TGTGCCAGTAGCGACATGCCGGCTAATGAAAAACTGTTTTTT
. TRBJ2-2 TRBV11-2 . CASSFYRTTNTGELFF TGTGCCAGCAGCTTTTACCGGACAACGAACACCGGGGAGCTGTTTTTT
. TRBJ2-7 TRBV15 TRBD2 CATSRERLAGGDEQYF TGTGCCACCAGCAGAGAACGACTAGCGGGAGGTGACGAGCAGTACTTC
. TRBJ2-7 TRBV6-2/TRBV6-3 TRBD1 CASSSGTVFHEQYF TGTGCCAGCAGTTCCGGGACAGTTTTTCACGAGCAGTACTTC
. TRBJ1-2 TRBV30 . CASAYGYTF TGTGCCTCCGCCTATGGCTACACCTTC
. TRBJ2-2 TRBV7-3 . CASSFGHPTGELFF TGTGCCAGCAGCTTTGGACATCCCACCGGGGAGCTGTTTTTT
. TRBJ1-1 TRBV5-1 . CASSLVSDTEAFF TGCGCCAGCAGCTTGGTTTCAGACACTGAAGCTTTCTTT
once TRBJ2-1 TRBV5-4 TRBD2 CASSQTSGGYNEQFF TGTGCCAGCAGCCAAACTAGCGGGGGCTACAATGAGCAGTTCTTC
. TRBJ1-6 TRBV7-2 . CASSRIQNSPLHF TGTGCCAGCAGCAGGATCCAGAATTCACCCCTCCACTTT
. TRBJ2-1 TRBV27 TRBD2 CASSAPGLADNEQFF TGTGCCAGCAGTGCCCCGGGACTAGCTGACAATGAGCAGTTCTTC
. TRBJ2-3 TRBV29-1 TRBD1 CSVRTGGADTQYF TGCAGCGTCAGGACAGGGGGCGCAGATACGCAGTATTTT
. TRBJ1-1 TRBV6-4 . CASSVLGGSTEAFF TGTGCCAGCAGTGTTTTAGGGGGGAGCACTGAAGCTTTCTTT
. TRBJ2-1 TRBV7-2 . CASSLVQGGGNEQFF TGTGCCAGCAGCTTAGTACAGGGAGGAGGCAATGAGCAGTTCTTC
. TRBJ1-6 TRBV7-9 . CASSPRGGKGSPLHF TGTGCCAGCAGCCCCAGAGGTGGGAAGGGCTCACCCCTCCACTTT
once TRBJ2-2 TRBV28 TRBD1 CASSLVGTGGITGELFF TGTGCCAGCAGTTTAGTTGGGACAGGGGGTATCACCGGGGAGCTGTTTTTT
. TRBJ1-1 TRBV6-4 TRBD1 CASSATGVTEAFF TGTGCCAGCTCCGCGACAGGGGTGACTGAAGCTTTCTTT
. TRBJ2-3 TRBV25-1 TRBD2 CASSESPGTSGKLDTQYF TGTGCCAGCAGTGAATCCCCAGGGACTAGCGGGAAGTTAGATACGCAGTATTTT
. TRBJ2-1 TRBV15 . CATSREQLASGEQFF TGTGCCACCAGCAGAGAACAACTAGCATCGGGTGAGCAGTTCTTC
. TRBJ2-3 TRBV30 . CAWSNRGRDTQYF TGTGCCTGGAGTAACAGAGGGAGAGATACGCAGTATTTT
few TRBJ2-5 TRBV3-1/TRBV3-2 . CASSQMQETQYF TGTGCCAGCAGCCAGATGCAAGAGACCCAGTACTTC
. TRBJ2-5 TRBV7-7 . CASSLAPTLAETQYF TGTGCCAGCAGCTTAGCCCCCACCTTGGCAGAGACCCAGTACTTC
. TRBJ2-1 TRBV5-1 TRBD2 CASSPERAGVSYNEQFF TGCGCCAGCAGCCCGGAACGAGCGGGGGTCTCCTACAATGAGCAGTTCTTC
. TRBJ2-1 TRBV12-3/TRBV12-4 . CASSRGLARFF TGTGCCAGCAGCCGAGGGCTAGCCCGGTTCTTC
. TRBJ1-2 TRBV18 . CASSQRTDYGYTF TGTGCCAGCTCACAGAGGACGGACTATGGCTACACCTTC
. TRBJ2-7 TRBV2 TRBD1 CASNRDSPPYEQYF TGTGCCAGCAATCGGGACAGCCCTCCCTACGAGCAGTACTTC
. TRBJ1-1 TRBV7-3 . CASRPTGTNTEAFF TGTGCCAGCAGGCCAACAGGGACGAACACTGAAGCTTTCTTT
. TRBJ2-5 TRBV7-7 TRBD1 CASSFSPGQGGRETQYF TGTGCCAGCAGCTTTTCCCCGGGACAGGGGGGTAGGGAGACCCAGTACTTC
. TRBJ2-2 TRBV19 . CASSIDPRIPSTVFNIGELFF TGTGCCAGTAGTATAGACCCTCGGATCCCTTCGACAGTTTTTAACATCGGGGAGCTGTTTTTT
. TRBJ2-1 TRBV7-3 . CASSNLKSASYNEQFF TGTGCCAGCAGCAACCTAAAGTCGGCAAGCTACAATGAGCAGTTCTTC
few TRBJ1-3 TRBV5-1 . CARRRRLRDTIYF TGCGCCAGAAGACGGCGGCTTCGGGACACCATATATTTT
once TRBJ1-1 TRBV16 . CASTPNPGLNTEAFF TGTGCCAGCACCCCCAATCCGGGCCTGAACACTGAAGCTTTCTTT
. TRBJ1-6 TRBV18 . CASSPGAYLDSPLHF TGTGCCAGCTCACCGGGTGCATATTTGGATTCACCCCTCCACTTT
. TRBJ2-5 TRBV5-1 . CASSIWTAGETQYF TGCGCCAGCAGCATATGGACAGCCGGGGAGACCCAGTACTTC
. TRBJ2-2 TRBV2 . CASRGLVPGELFF TGTGCCAGCAGGGGGCTCGTCCCCGGGGAGCTGTTTTTT
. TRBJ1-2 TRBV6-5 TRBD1 CASSSSSGGSGGGYTF TGTGCCAGCAGTTCGTCCTCAGGGGGCAGTGGAGGTGGCTACACCTTC
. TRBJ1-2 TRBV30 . CAWRFGGNGYTF TGTGCCTGGAGGTTTGGGGGGAACGGCTACACCTTC
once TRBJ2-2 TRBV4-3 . CASSQEDYSSAGELFF TGCGCCAGCAGCCAAGAGGATTATTCCAGCGCCGGGGAGCTGTTTTTT
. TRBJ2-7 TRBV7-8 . CASSLTLATTYEQYF TGTGCCAGCAGCTTAACGCTAGCGACAACCTACGAGCAGTACTTC
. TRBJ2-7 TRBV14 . CASSQALFTYEQYF TGTGCCAGCAGCCAAGCCCTTTTCACCTACGAGCAGTACTTC
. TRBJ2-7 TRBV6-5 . CASRSGASYEQYF TGTGCCAGCCGGTCAGGCGCATCCTACGAGCAGTACTTC
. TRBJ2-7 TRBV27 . CASSAGTDRSYEQYF TGTGCCAGCAGTGCGGGGACTGATCGCTCCTACGAGCAGTACTTC
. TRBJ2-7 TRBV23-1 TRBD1 CASSQEGTGDYEQYF TGCGCCAGCAGTCAGGAGGGGACAGGGGACTACGAGCAGTACTTC
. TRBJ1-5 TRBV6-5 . CASSKNRDQPQHF TGTGCCAGCAGTAAGAACAGGGATCAGCCCCAGCATTTT
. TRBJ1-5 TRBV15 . CATSSSRDWFSNQPQHF TGTGCCACCAGCAGCTCCCGGGATTGGTTTAGCAATCAGCCCCAGCATTTT
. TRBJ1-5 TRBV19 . CATKLVGWGNQPQHF TGTGCCACCAAGTTAGTAGGTTGGGGGAACCAGCCCCAGCATTTT
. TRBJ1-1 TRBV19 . CASSIEVVLRTEAFF TGTGCCAGTAGTATTGAGGTGGTCCTAAGAACTGAAGCTTTCTTT
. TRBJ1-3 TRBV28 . CASSTSPRGNTIYF TGTGCCAGCAGTACCAGCCCCCGAGGGAACACCATATATTTT
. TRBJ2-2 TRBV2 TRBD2 CASSPGGLNTGELFF TGTGCCAGCAGCCCGGGGGGGCTTAACACCGGGGAGCTGTTTTTT
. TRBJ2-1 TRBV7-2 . CASSFRGSYNEQFF TGTGCCAGCAGCTTTAGAGGATCCTACAATGAGCAGTTCTTC
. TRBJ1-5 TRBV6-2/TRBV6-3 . CASSYYPQSIRGVQPQHF TGTGCCAGCAGTTATTACCCCCAGTCGATCCGGGGGGTCCAGCCCCAGCATTTT
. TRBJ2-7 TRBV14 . CASSQDNSRREQYF TGTGCCAGCAGCCAAGATAACTCCAGGAGGGAGCAGTACTTC
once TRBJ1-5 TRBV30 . CAWSLGENQPQHF TGTGCCTGGAGTTTAGGCGAAAATCAGCCCCAGCATTTT
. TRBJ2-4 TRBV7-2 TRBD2 CASSPAGVRAKNIQYF TGTGCCAGCAGCCCTGCGGGGGTAAGGGCCAAAAACATTCAGTACTTC
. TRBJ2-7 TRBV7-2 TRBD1 CASNGGTGYYEQYF TGTGCCAGCAATGGCGGGACAGGGTACTACGAGCAGTACTTC